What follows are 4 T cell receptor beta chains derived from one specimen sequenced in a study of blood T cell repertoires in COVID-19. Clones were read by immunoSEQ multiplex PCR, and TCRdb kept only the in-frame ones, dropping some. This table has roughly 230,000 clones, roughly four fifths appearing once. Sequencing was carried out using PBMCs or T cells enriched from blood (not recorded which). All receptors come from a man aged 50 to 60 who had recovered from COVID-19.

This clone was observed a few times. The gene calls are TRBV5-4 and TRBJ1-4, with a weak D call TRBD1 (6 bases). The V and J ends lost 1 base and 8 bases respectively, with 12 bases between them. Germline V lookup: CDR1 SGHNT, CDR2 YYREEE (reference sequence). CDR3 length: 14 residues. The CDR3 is CASSLRDQGEKLFF. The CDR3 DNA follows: TGTGCCAGCAGCTTGAGGGACCAGGGGGAAAAACTGTTTTTT. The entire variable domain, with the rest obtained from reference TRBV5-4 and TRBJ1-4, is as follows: ETGVTQSPTHLIKTRGQQVTLRCSSQSGHNTVSWYQQALGQGPQFIFQYYREEENGRGNFPPRFSGLQFPNYSSELNVNALELDDSALYLCASSLRDQGEKLFFGSGTQLSVL.

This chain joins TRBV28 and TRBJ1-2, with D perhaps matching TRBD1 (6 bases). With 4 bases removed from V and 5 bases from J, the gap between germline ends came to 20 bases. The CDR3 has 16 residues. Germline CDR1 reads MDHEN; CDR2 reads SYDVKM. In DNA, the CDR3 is TGTGCCAGCAGTTCGAAAGGGGGGGCGGCCCCATATGGCTACACCTTC. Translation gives CASSSKGGAAPYGYTF.

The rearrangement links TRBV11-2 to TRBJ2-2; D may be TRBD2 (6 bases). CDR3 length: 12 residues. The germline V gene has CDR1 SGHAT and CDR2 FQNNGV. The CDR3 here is CADGGNTGELFF. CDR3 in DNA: TGTGCGGACGGGGGGAACACCGGGGAGCTGTTTTTT.

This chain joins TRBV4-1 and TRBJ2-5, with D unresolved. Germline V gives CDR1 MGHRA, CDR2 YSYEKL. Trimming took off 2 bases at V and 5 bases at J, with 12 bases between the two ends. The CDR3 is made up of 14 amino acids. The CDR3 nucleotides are TGCGCCAGCAGCCAAATTTTGACGCGGGAGACCCAGTACTTC. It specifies CASSQILTRETQYF.